Each of the 29 T cell receptor beta chains below was sequenced from the same sample in a study of shared T cell receptors in the human thymus. Assay: immunoSEQ multiplex PCR; the TCRdb copy retains only in-frame clones and omits some. Of about 380,000 clones listed, around 95% are singletons. Sequenced sample: thymocytes. Receptors were obtained from a human donor.

The CDR3 sequence: CASSSRTSGTDYEQYF. As DNA, the CDR3 is TGTGCCAGCAGCTCCCGGACTAGCGGGACGGACTACGAGCAGTACTTC. J is TRBJ2-7 and V is TRBV11-1; 12 bases are a match to TRBD2. Germline-derived CDR1 and CDR2 are SGHAT and FQDESV (reference sequence). V lost 4 bases to trimming and J lost 3 bases; unmatched junction nucleotides: 7. This CDR3 region has 16 residues.

The CDR3 bases are TGTGCCAGCAGCCTTTCCCCTTCAGATACGCAGTATTTT. It yields the protein CASSLSPSDTQYF. The genes are TRBV28 and TRBJ2-3; no clear D. Germline CDR1 MDHEN, CDR2 SYDVKM. Trimming cost V 6 bases and J 4 bases, with 11 bases left between them. This CDR3 spans 13 amino acids. Variable domain in full (rest from reference TRBV28 and TRBJ2-3): DVKVTQSSRYLVKRTGEKVFLECVQDMDHENMFWYRQDPGLGLRLIYFSYDVKMKEKGDIPEGYSVSREKKERFSLILESASTNQTSMYLCASSLSPSDTQYFGPGTRLTVL.

The chain combines TRBV28 with TRBJ1-2; TRBD1 matches at 7 bases. The V segment lost 2 bases and the J segment 8 bases; nucleotides outside the gene matches: 5. The germline V gene has CDR1 MDHEN and CDR2 SYDVKM. The CDR3 is 13 residues long. CDR3 DNA: TGTGCCAGCAGTTTAGGGACAGTCGAGGGCTACACCTTC. Amino acid sequence: CASSLGTVEGYTF.

The chain joins TRBV27 to TRBJ2-5; no clear D gene. V gave up 1 base and J gave up 4 bases, with 4 bases separating them. The CDR3 totals 12 residues. Germline V gene lookup returns CDR1 MNHEY and CDR2 SMNVEV (reference sequence). CDR3: CASSLLGETQYF. The CDR3, as DNA: TGTGCCAGCAGTTTATTGGGAGAGACCCAGTACTTC.

The chain has TRBV2 and TRBJ2-2, with 10 bases matching TRBD2. The CDR3 covers 15 residues. Trimming took 10 bases from V and 5 from J; bases not matched to a gene: 10. Germline V CDR1 and CDR2: SNHLY, FYNNEI. CDR3 loop: CAIVRASGGTGELFF. The CDR3 DNA is TGTGCCATCGTGAGGGCTAGCGGGGGAACCGGGGAGCTGTTTTTT.

This chain joins TRBV28 and TRBJ2-2, with 10 bases matching TRBD1. The J segment lost 3 bases and the V segment lost 7 bases, leaving 5 bases of the junction unmatched. The CDR3 contains 15 residues. In germline, CDR1 is MDHEN, CDR2 SYDVKM. The CDR3 bases are TGTGCCAGCACAAAGGACAGGGGGGACACCGGGGAGCTGTTTTTT. Its translation: CASTKDRGDTGELFF.

In its sample, this clone was seen once. The chain combines TRBV5-4 with TRBJ2-3; no definite D call. Germline V lookup: CDR1 SGHNT, CDR2 YYREEE (reference sequence). The V end was cut by 5 bases, the J end by 2 bases, with 3 bases between. This CDR3 spans 11 amino acids. The CDR3 DNA sequence: TGTGCCAGCAGAGCCACAGATACGCAGTATTTT. Its translation is CASRATDTQYF.

The rearrangement uses TRBV9 and TRBJ2-1; D unresolved. V was pared by 1 base and J by 2 bases, with 10 bases between. CDR1 and CDR2 (germline): SGDLS, YYNGEE. This CDR3 region has 15 residues. The CDR3 DNA is TGTGCCAGCAGCGTACTCGCGGCCCCCTACAATGAGCAGTTCTTC. Amino acid sequence: CASSVLAAPYNEQFF.

The gene calls are TRBV7-9 and TRBJ1-2; 10 positions match TRBD1. Germline V gene data show CDR1 as SEHNR and CDR2 as FQNEAQ (reference sequence). The length of the CDR3 is 16 residues. The trim removed 8 bases at V and 10 bases at J, leaving 19 bases unmatched. The CDR3 loop is CASFAWRGTGEFDYTF. In DNA, the CDR3 is TGTGCCAGCTTTGCTTGGAGAGGGACAGGGGAGTTTGACTACACCTTC.

The chain has TRBV7-6 and TRBJ2-7, with 10 bases that match TRBD1. The germline V gene has CDR1 SGHVS and CDR2 FNYEAQ. The CDR3 is made up of 15 amino acids. V was pared by 4 bases and J by 5 bases, with 8 bases of the junction left unmatched. CDR3 in DNA: TGTGCCAGCAGCTCCCCTTGGGACAGGGGCCACGAGCAGTACTTC. This sequence encodes CASSSPWDRGHEQYF.

CDR3 sequence reads: CASSLGGLTDTQYF. CDR3 DNA: TGTGCCAGCAGCTTGGGGGGACTCACAGATACGCAGTATTTT. The V and J genes are TRBV5-6 and TRBJ2-3; TRBD2 might be the D (6 bases). Trimming shortened V by 0 bases and J by 2 bases, and 7 bases separated the two germline ends. The CDR3 is made up of 14 amino acids. Per the germline V gene, CDR1 is SGHDT and CDR2 is YYEEEE.

The chain joins TRBV27 to TRBJ2-2; TRBD2 aligns across 13 bases. Germline-derived CDR1 and CDR2 are MNHEY and SMNVEV (reference sequence). Trimming removed 6 bases from V and 0 bases from J; junction bases left unmatched: 13. This CDR3 contains 20 residues. CDR3 in amino acids: CASSSGTSGASPPNTGELFF. CDR3 DNA sequence: TGTGCCAGCAGCTCTGGGACTAGCGGGGCCTCTCCCCCGAACACCGGGGAGCTGTTTTTT.

This clone occurred once. The rearrangement joins TRBV7-2 to TRBJ2-4, with D maybe TRBD1 (6 bases). This CDR3 is built from 18 residues. Germline assignment: CDR1 SGHTA and CDR2 FQGNSA. Trimming stripped 2 bases from V and 0 bases from J, with 17 bases between. CDR3 residues: CASSLSPGQPIAKNIQYF. CDR3 bases: TGTGCCAGCAGCTTAAGCCCGGGACAACCCATAGCCAAAAACATTCAGTACTTC.

The chain is built from TRBV6-1 and TRBJ1-1, with D uncertain. The ends were cut back, 5 bases at V and 7 bases at J, with 8 bases in the middle. The CDR3 loop spans 11 amino acids. Germline assignment: CDR1 MNHNS and CDR2 SASEGT. The CDR3 reads CASSHRYEAFF. The CDR3 region has the DNA TGTGCCAGCAGTCACCGATATGAAGCTTTCTTT.

V gene TRBV6-1 combines with J gene TRBJ1-4; D remains unclear. Trimming removed 2 bases from V and 2 bases from J, with 15 bases in between. The CDR3 length is 17 residues. The germline gives CDR1 MNHNS, CDR2 SASEGT. The DNA for the CDR3 is TGTGCCAGCAGTGAACGGCGCAACTCGGGGACTAATGAAAAACTGTTTTTT. Protein: CASSERRNSGTNEKLFF.

The CDR3 nucleotides are TGCGCCAGCAGCCAAGATTTAAGGACAGGGGCTATCATTCGGGAGCAGTACTTC. This gives the protein CASSQDLRTGAIIREQYF. J is TRBJ2-7 and V is TRBV4-1, with 9 nucleotides matching TRBD1. The trim removed 0 bases at V and 7 bases at J, leaving 16 bases unmatched. Per germline, CDR1 MGHRA and CDR2 YSYEKL. The CDR3 is 18 residues long.

The CDR3 region has the DNA TGCGCCAGCTCCCCACCGAAACGGGAGGACTCCTACGAGCAGTACTTC. Encoded protein: CASSPPKREDSYEQYF. This chain uses TRBV10-2 with TRBJ2-7; 7 bases align to TRBD2. Per germline, CDR1 WSHSY and CDR2 SAAADI. This CDR3 comprises 16 residues. Trimming at V came to 8 bases and at J to 0 bases, leaving 13 bases not matched to a gene.

The V call is TRBV6-4, the J call TRBJ2-3; D gene ambiguous. CDR1 MRHNA and CDR2 SNTAGT come from the germline V gene. V lost 2 bases to trimming and J lost 5 bases, with 8 bases between them. The CDR3 covers 13 residues. This chain's CDR3 is CASSDIDEDTQYF. The CDR3 DNA is TGTGCCAGCAGTGACATCGACGAAGATACGCAGTATTTT.

This chain joins TRBV6-1 and TRBJ2-7; D unresolved. Germline loops: CDR1 MNHNS, CDR2 SASEGT. The CDR3 is 14 amino acids. V lost 11 bases and J 0 bases, leaving 17 bases between the germline ends. The CDR3 spells CASVRRLISYEQYF. DNA of the CDR3: TGTGCCTCCGTTCGGCGGCTTATCTCCTACGAGCAGTACTTC.

CDR3 loop: CASTRGRHITSYEQYF. The CDR3, as DNA: TGTGCCAGCACCAGAGGCCGGCACATAACCTCCTACGAGCAGTACTTC. V gene TRBV28 combines with J gene TRBJ2-7; no clear D gene. V was pared by 7 bases and J by 0 bases, with 19 bases between. The CDR3 loop spans 16 amino acids. CDR1 is MDHEN and CDR2 is SYDVKM in the germline V gene.

The V gene is TRBV2, the J gene TRBJ2-7, with D perhaps given as TRBD1 or TRBD2 (5 bases each). Germline CDR1 SNHLY, CDR2 FYNNEI. The length of the CDR3 is 13 residues. Trimming cost V 0 bases and J 2 bases, with 5 bases left between them. The chain's CDR3 is CASSEAGAYEQYF. The CDR3 DNA follows: TGTGCCAGCAGTGAAGCGGGGGCCTACGAGCAGTACTTC.

V and J are TRBV9 and TRBJ2-1; weak D call: TRBD1 (5 bases). V lost 2 bases, J lost 4 bases, and 7 bases lay in between. Looked up from germline, CDR1 is SGDLS and CDR2 is YYNGEE. The CDR3 has 13 residues. CDR3 DNA: TGTGCCAGCAGCGTGACAGTATACAATGAGCAGTTCTTC. Translation gives CASSVTVYNEQFF.

The chain employs TRBV7-4 and TRBJ2-5, with TRBD1 as a possible D gene (5 bases). The CDR3 extends over 16 amino acids. Between the trimmed V and J ends, which lost 6 bases and 4 bases, there was a span of 21 bases. Looked up from germline, CDR1 is SGHVT and CDR2 is SQSDAQ. CDR3 amino acids: CASRAYKVRVGETQYF. Written as DNA, the CDR3 is TGTGCCAGCAGGGCATACAAGGTCAGGGTGGGAGAGACCCAGTACTTC.

This chain links TRBV27 with TRBJ2-7; 7 positions agree with TRBD1. Germline lookup yields CDR1 MNHEY and CDR2 SMNVEV (reference sequence). The CDR3 contains 14 residues. V was clipped by 2 bases and J by 3 bases; unmatched bases: 4. In DNA, the CDR3 is TGTGCCAGCAGTTTAGGGACAGAGTACTACGAGCAGTACTTC. Its protein product is CASSLGTEYYEQYF.

This chain connects TRBV11-3 to TRBJ2-2, with a possible D match to TRBD2 (6 bases). Trimming took off 5 bases at V and 4 bases at J, with 17 bases between the two ends. CDR1 SGHNT and CDR2 YENEEA come from the germline V gene. The CDR3 consists of 16 residues. DNA of the CDR3: TGTGCCAGCAGCCCCCCCGGGACTCCCAGCACCGGGGAGCTGTTTTTT. Protein: CASSPPGTPSTGELFF.

The chain uses TRBV15 and TRBJ1-4; 7 bases align to TRBD1. The J segment lost 4 bases and the V segment lost 5 bases, leaving 16 bases of the junction unmatched. The CDR3 runs to 18 residues. Germline lookup yields CDR1 LNHNV and CDR2 YYDKDF (reference sequence). DNA of the CDR3: TGTGCCACCAGCGGGGAGCGGACAGGCGCTAGGTTTAATGAAAAACTGTTTTTT. It codes for CATSGERTGARFNEKLFF.

V gene TRBV6-6 combines with J gene TRBJ1-5; D gene uncertain. The length of the CDR3 is 14 residues. The germline gives CDR1 MNHNY, CDR2 SVGAGI (reference sequence). Trimming cost V 5 bases and J 3 bases, with 11 bases left between them. DNA of the CDR3: TGTGCCAGCAGTCTCGGGCCTCACAATCAGCCCCAGCATTTT. Translating gives CASSLGPHNQPQHF.

The rearrangement links TRBV5-6 to TRBJ1-2, with a tentative D call TRBD1 (6 bases). Trimming shortened V by 4 bases and J by 4 bases, and 11 bases separated the two germline ends. The germline V gene has CDR1 SGHDT and CDR2 YYEEEE. The length of the CDR3 is 13 residues. CDR3 nucleotide sequence: TGTGCCAGCAGCGAAACAGGGCCCTATGGCTACACCTTC. Translating it yields CASSETGPYGYTF. Full variable domain (outside the CDR3, taken from reference TRBV5-6 and TRBJ1-2): DAGVTQSPTHLIKTRGQQVTLRCSPKSGHDTVSWYQQALGQGPQFIFQYYEEEERQRGNFPDRFSGHQFPNYSSELNVNALLLGDSALYLCASSETGPYGYTFGSGTRLTVV.

The chain employs TRBV7-9 and TRBJ2-1, with D unclear. There are 13 residues in the CDR3. The V end was cut by 7 bases, the J end by 12 bases, with 19 bases between. In germline, CDR1 is SEHNR, CDR2 FQNEAQ (reference sequence). CDR3 loop: CASNPGCGGRQFF. The CDR3 DNA reads as TGTGCCAGCAACCCCGGGTGCGGCGGTAGGCAGTTCTTC.